This T cell receptor (beta chain) was recovered during a study of blood T cell repertoires in COVID-19. This table comes from immunoSEQ multiplex PCR, and its TCRdb copy is limited to in-frame clones, with some not included. The data show about 180,000 clones, about 80% seen once. This CDR3 has 16 amino acids. Deletions cut 6 bases from V and 3 bases from J, with 17 bases between. Germline V CDR1 and CDR2: LGHDT, YNNKEL (reference sequence). This TCR derives from a human donor in a cohort sampled during active COVID-19. This chain uses TRBV3-1 (or the pseudogene TRBV3-2) with TRBJ2-2, with D maybe TRBD2 (6 bases). The sample taken for sequencing was peripheral blood. The DNA of the CDR3 is TGTGCCAGCAGAGAACCGGGACTCCGGGACACCGGGGAGCTGTTTTTT. It codes for CASREPGLRDTGELFF.